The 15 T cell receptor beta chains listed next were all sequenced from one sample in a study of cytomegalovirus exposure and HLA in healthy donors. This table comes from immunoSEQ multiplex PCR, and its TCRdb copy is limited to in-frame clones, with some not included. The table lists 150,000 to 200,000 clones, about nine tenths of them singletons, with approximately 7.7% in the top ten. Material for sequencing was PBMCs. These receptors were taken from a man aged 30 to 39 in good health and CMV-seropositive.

The CDR3 loop reads CSVEGGGRNTGELFF. CDR3 in DNA: TGCAGCGTTGAAGGGGGGGGCCGGAACACCGGGGAGCTGTTTTTT. The chain employs TRBV29-1 and TRBJ2-2; possibly TRBD2 for D (7 bases). Trimming left V 1 base short and J 1 base short, with 10 bases between. The CDR3 extends over 15 amino acids. Germline V CDR1 and CDR2: SQVTM, ANQGSEA.

The CDR3 loop reads CASSNRGWNTEAFF. CDR3 in DNA: TGTGCCAGTAGTAACAGGGGGTGGAACACTGAAGCTTTCTTT. The genes are TRBV19 and TRBJ1-1; the match to TRBD1 covers 8 bases. Unmatched junction bases numbered 2, after V lost 4 bases and J lost 1 base. This CDR3 spans 14 amino acids. CDR1 is LNHDA and CDR2 is SQIVND in the germline V gene (reference sequence).

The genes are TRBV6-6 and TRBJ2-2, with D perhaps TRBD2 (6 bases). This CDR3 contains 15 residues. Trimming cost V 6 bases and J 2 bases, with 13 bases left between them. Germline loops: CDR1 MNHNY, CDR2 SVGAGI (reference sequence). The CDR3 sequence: CASRPGTGNTGELFF. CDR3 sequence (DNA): TGTGCCAGCAGACCGGGGACTGGAAACACCGGGGAGCTGTTTTTT.

DNA for the CDR3: TGCAGCGTTGACCCCGGGACAGCTGGCCCAGCGGCCTATGGCTACACCTTC. As protein: CSVDPGTAGPAAYGYTF. The V and J genes are TRBV29-1 and TRBJ1-2; TRBD1 aligns across 7 bases. J gave up 4 bases and V 3 bases, and 17 bases lay outside the gene matches. The germline CDR1 and CDR2 sequences are SQVTM and ANQGSEA. The CDR3 runs to 17 residues.

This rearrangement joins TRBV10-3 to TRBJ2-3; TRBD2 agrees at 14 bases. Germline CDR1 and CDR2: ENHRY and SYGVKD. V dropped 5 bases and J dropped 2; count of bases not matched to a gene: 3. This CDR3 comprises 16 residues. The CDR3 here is CAISKTSGGDTDTQYF. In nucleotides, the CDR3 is TGTGCCATCAGTAAGACTAGCGGGGGGGACACAGATACGCAGTATTTT.

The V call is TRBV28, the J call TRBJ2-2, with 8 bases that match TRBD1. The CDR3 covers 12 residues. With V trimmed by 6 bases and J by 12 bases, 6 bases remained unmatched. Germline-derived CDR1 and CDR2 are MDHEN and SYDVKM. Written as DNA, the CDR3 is TGTGCCAGCAGGGGGACAGGCGTGAAGCTGTTTTTT. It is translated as CASRGTGVKLFF.

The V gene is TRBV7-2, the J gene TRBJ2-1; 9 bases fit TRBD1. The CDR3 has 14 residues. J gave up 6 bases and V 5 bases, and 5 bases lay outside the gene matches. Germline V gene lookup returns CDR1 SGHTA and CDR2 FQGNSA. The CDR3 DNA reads TGTGCCAGCAGCACCAGGACAGGGGTCAATGAGCAGTTCTTC. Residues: CASSTRTGVNEQFF.

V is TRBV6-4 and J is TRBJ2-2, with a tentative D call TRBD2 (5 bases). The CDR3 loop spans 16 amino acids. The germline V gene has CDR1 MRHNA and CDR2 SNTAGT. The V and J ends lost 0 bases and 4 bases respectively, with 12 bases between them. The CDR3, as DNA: TGTGCCAGCAGTGACTCGGCGGGTACGACCACCGGGGAGCTGTTTTTT. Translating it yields CASSDSAGTTTGELFF.

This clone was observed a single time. CDR3 region: CASSLVSGRAPDTQYF. The CDR3 coding sequence is TGTGCCAGCAGCTTGGTTAGCGGGAGGGCACCAGATACGCAGTATTTT. The V gene is TRBV5-6, the J gene TRBJ2-3, with 11 positions matching TRBD2. The ends lost 0 bases at V and 4 bases at J; junction bases unmatched: 4. This CDR3 is built from 16 residues. Germline V gives CDR1 SGHDT, CDR2 YYEEEE.

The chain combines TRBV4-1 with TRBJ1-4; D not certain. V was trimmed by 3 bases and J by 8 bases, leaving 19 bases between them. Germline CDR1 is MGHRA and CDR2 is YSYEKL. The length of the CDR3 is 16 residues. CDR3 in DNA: TGCGCCAGCAGCCACCCCCGTTCCGGACTAAACGAAAAACTGTTTTTT. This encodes CASSHPRSGLNEKLFF.

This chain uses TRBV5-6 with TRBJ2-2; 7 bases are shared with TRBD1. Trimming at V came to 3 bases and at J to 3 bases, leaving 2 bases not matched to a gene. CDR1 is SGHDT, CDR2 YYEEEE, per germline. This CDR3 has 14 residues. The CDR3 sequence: CASSWQGDTGELFF. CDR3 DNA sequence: TGTGCCAGCAGCTGGCAGGGGGACACCGGGGAGCTGTTTTTT.

In nucleotides, the CDR3 is TGTGCCAGCAGTTCTAGAGGACAGGGGAGGGGGAGAGAGACCCAGTACTTC. This codes for CASSSRGQGRGRETQYF. The chain links TRBV5-6 to TRBJ2-5, with TRBD1 matching 9 bases. With V trimmed by 5 bases and J by 4 bases, 15 bases remained unmatched. Germline CDR1 SGHDT, CDR2 YYEEEE. The CDR3 covers 17 residues.

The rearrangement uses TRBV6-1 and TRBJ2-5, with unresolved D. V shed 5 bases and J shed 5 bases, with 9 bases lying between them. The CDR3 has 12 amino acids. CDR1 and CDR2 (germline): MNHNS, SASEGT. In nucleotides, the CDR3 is TGTGCCAGCAGTCTATGGAGTGAGACCCAGTACTTC. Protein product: CASSLWSETQYF.

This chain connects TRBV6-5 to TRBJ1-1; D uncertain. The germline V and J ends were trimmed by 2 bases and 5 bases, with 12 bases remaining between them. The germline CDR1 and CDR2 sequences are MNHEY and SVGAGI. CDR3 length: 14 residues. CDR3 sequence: CASSYGRDFTEAFF. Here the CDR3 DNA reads TGTGCCAGCAGTTACGGGAGGGATTTTACTGAAGCTTTCTTT.

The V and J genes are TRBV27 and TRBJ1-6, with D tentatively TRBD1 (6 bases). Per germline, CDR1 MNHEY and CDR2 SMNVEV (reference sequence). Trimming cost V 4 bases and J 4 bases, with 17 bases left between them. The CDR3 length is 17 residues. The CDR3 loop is CASSSTGAHSYNSPLHF. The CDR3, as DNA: TGTGCCAGCAGTTCAACGGGGGCCCACTCGTATAATTCACCCCTCCACTTT.